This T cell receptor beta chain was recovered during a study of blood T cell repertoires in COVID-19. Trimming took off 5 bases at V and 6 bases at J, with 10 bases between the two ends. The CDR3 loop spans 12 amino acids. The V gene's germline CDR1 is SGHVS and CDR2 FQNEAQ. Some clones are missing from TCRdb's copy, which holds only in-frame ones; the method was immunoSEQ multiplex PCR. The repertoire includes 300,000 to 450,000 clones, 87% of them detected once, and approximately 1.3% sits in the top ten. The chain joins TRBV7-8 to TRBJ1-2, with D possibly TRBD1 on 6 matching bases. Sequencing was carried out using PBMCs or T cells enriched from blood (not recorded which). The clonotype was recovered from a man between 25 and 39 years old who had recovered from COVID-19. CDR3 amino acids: CASSAYRDGYTF. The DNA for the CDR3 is TGTGCCAGCAGCGCCTACAGGGATGGCTACACCTTC.